This entry concerns a single T cell receptor beta chain. The data were taken from a study of blood T cell repertoires in COVID-19. Across the study: Samples representing acute and convalescent COVID-19 were sourced from the United States, Italy and Spain.

TCRdb keeps only in-frame clones here, not all; method: immunoSEQ multiplex PCR. The profile shows roughly 97,000 clones, about four fifths of them singletons. The V gene lost 8 bases and the J gene lost 2 bases, with 19 bases spanning the gap. This CDR3 has 15 residues. The germline gives CDR1 MNHEY, CDR2 SVGAGI. This chain uses TRBV6-5 with TRBJ2-7, with TRBD2 as a possible D gene (7 bases). Sequenced sample: peripheral blood. This receptor was obtained from a man aged 60 to 75 with acute or convalescent COVID-19. The CDR3, as DNA: TGTGCCAGCTGGGACTACAGGGTAGGGACCTACGAGCAGTACTTC. Its protein product is CASWDYRVGTYEQYF.